What follows are 29 T cell receptor beta chains derived from one specimen sequenced in a study of OX40 agonist ivuxolimab in advanced cancers. Measured with immunoSEQ multiplex PCR; TCRdb has only the in-frame clones, and not every one. The sample holds around 79,000 clones, over 75% seen once. Sample: CD4+ or CD8+ T cells sorted from blood, taken in a trial of the OX40 agonist ivuxolimab. These receptors all come from an adult with an advanced solid tumor such as melanoma, head and neck, liver or kidney cancer.

The chain combines TRBV29-1 with TRBJ1-2, with 10 bases fitting TRBD1. The germline CDR1 and CDR2 sequences are SQVTM and ANQGSEA. V lost 6 bases to trimming and J lost 5 bases; unmatched junction nucleotides: 9. The CDR3 covers 14 residues. CDR3 coding DNA: TGCAGCGTGGCCGGGACAGGGGATAGGTATGGCTACACCTTC. It yields the protein CSVAGTGDRYGYTF.

This chain links TRBV28 with TRBJ2-1; TRBD2 might be the D (6 bases). V lost 10 bases to trimming and J lost 8 bases, with 15 bases between them. This CDR3 is 12 amino acids long. Germline values: CDR1 MDHEN, CDR2 SYDVKM. The CDR3 nucleotides are TGTGCCATCGTGGGGGGTAGGGATGAGCAGTTCTTC. Its translation: CAIVGGRDEQFF.

The chain links TRBV7-9 to TRBJ1-4, with 9 bases matching TRBD1. CDR3 size: 14 residues. Germline V gene lookup returns CDR1 SEHNR and CDR2 FQNEAQ (reference sequence). With 5 bases clipped from V and 13 bases from J, the junction kept 11 bases outside the gene matches. The CDR3 region has the DNA TGTGCCAGCAGCCGGACAGGGGATTTTGGGGGACTGTTTTTT. This codes for CASSRTGDFGGLFF.

This chain links TRBV4-3 with TRBJ1-1, with a possible D match to TRBD1 (5 bases). Germline CDR1 reads LGHNA; CDR2 reads YSLEER. The CDR3 spans 17 residues. Trimming took 0 bases from V and 0 from J, leaving 14 bases between them. The CDR3 region is CASSQDAGAALNTEAFF. Here the CDR3 DNA reads TGCGCCAGCAGCCAAGATGCCGGGGCAGCCCTGAACACTGAAGCTTTCTTT.

This chain connects TRBV5-8 to TRBJ1-4; D gene unclear. Germline V gene data show CDR1 as SGHTS and CDR2 as YDEGEE. The CDR3 sequence is 13 residues long. Trimming cost V 5 bases and J 3 bases, with 8 bases left between them. The CDR3 DNA reads TGTGCCAGCAGTTTTTCGGCTAATGAAAAACTGTTTTTT. Protein: CASSFSANEKLFF.

The chain links TRBV11-2 to TRBJ2-2, with 8 bases lining up with TRBD2. There are 16 residues in the CDR3. Germline values: CDR1 SGHAT, CDR2 FQNNGV. Trimming removed 2 bases from V and 4 bases from J; junction bases left unmatched: 6. CDR3 protein: CASSLTGGRITGELFF. CDR3 coding DNA: TGTGCCAGCAGCTTAACGGGGGGGCGCATCACCGGGGAGCTGTTTTTT.

Written as DNA, the CDR3 is TGTGCCAGCTCAGAGGTCAGCTCCTATAATTCACCCCTCCACTTT. Amino acid sequence: CASSEVSSYNSPLHF. The V and J genes are TRBV7-2 and TRBJ1-6; D remains unclear. Per germline, CDR1 SGHTA and CDR2 FQGNSA. Trimming removed 8 bases from V and 0 bases from J, with 11 bases in between. The CDR3 is 15 residues long. Looking up the rest from reference TRBV7-2 and TRBJ1-6 gives the full variable domain: GAGVSQSPSNKVTEKGKDVELRCDPISGHTALYWYRQSLGQGLEFLIYFQGNSAPDKSGLPSDRFSAERTGGSVSTLTIQRTQQEDSAVYLCASSEVSSYNSPLHFGNGTRLTVT.

This clone was seen once. The chain combines TRBV5-1 with TRBJ2-2, with 8 bases fitting TRBD1. Germline-derived CDR1 and CDR2 are SGHRS and YFSETQ. Losses at the gene ends were 4 bases for V and 0 bases for J; bases not matched to a gene: 5. The CDR3 loop spans 16 amino acids. The CDR3 reads CASSGGQATNTGELFF. Written as DNA, the CDR3 is TGCGCCAGCAGCGGGGGACAGGCCACGAACACCGGGGAGCTGTTTTTT. The entire variable domain, with the rest obtained from reference TRBV5-1 and TRBJ2-2, is as follows: KAGVTQTPRYLIKTRGQQVTLSCSPISGHRSVSWYQQTPGQGLQFLFEYFSETQRNKGNFPGRFSGRQFSNSRSEMNVSTLELGDSALYLCASSGGQATNTGELFFGEGSRLTVL.

The chain links TRBV25-1 to TRBJ2-1; 10 nucleotides match TRBD1. Germline V gene sequence: CDR1 MGHDK, CDR2 SYGVNS. The CDR3 runs to 14 residues. Trimming took 6 bases from V and 7 from J; bases not matched to a gene: 6. The CDR3 loop is CASRRQGARNEQFF. The CDR3 DNA follows: TGTGCCAGCAGGCGACAGGGGGCGCGGAATGAGCAGTTCTTC.

V is TRBV7-8 and J is TRBJ1-3, with 10 bases identical to TRBD1. The CDR3 totals 15 residues. With 5 bases clipped from V and 6 bases from J, the junction kept 7 bases outside the gene matches. CDR1 and CDR2 from the germline V gene are SGHVS and FQNEAQ. The CDR3 sequence: CASSRDRGLINTIYF. Here the CDR3 DNA reads TGTGCCAGCAGCCGGGACAGGGGATTGATAAACACCATATATTTT.

V is TRBV5-4 and J is TRBJ1-2, with a tentative D call TRBD1 (5 bases). Trimming stripped 3 bases from V and 1 base from J, with 10 bases between. The CDR3 consists of 14 residues. Per germline, CDR1 SGHNT and CDR2 YYREEE (reference sequence). The CDR3 bases are TGTGCCAGCAGCTATTTGGGGGGTAACTATGGCTACACCTTC. Protein product: CASSYLGGNYGYTF.

This clone was seen more than once but under ten times. The chain links TRBV7-2 to TRBJ2-2; 8 bases align to TRBD1. Per the germline V gene, CDR1 is SGHTA and CDR2 is FQGNSA. CDR3 length: 17 amino acids. After removal of 6 bases from V and 3 bases from J, the junction contained 12 bases not matched to a gene. The CDR3 nucleotides read TGTGCCAGCAGAGACAGACAGGGGCAATTGGACACCGGGGAGCTGTTTTTT. Its translation is CASRDRQGQLDTGELFF.

The chain uses TRBV19 and TRBJ2-3, with 11 bases identical to TRBD1. V was pared by 2 bases and J by 2 bases, with 6 bases of the junction left unmatched. The CDR3 is 17 residues long. Germline V gene lookup returns CDR1 LNHDA and CDR2 SQIVND (reference sequence). DNA of the CDR3: TGTGCCAGTAGTATATCCGGGACAGGGGGTTACACAGATACGCAGTATTTT. Protein: CASSISGTGGYTDTQYF.

The chain carries TRBV6-5 and TRBJ1-3; maybe TRBD1 (5 bases). From germline, CDR1 is MNHEY and CDR2 SVGAGI. The CDR3 has 14 amino acids. Trimming left V 5 bases short and J 2 bases short, with 10 bases between. CDR3 in DNA: TGTGCCAGCAGTCAGGGTAGCGCTGGAAACACCATATATTTT. This sequence encodes CASSQGSAGNTIYF.

This chain connects TRBV10-3 to TRBJ2-1; D possibly corresponds to TRBD2 (5 bases). CDR3 size: 14 residues. The germline gives CDR1 ENHRY, CDR2 SYGVKD. V shed 4 bases and J shed 10 bases, with 17 bases lying between them. The CDR3 is CAISAPYDSDEQFF. DNA for the CDR3: TGTGCCATCAGTGCCCCGTACGATAGCGACGAGCAGTTCTTC.

The chain carries TRBV14 and TRBJ1-1; TRBD1 agrees at 7 bases. Germline V gene lookup returns CDR1 SGHDN and CDR2 FVKESK. The CDR3 runs to 15 residues. Trimming cost V 4 bases and J 5 bases; bases outside gene matches: 10. In DNA form, the CDR3 reads TGTGCCAGCAGCCCGACAGGGATGGGGGAAACTGAAGCTTTCTTT. Protein sequence: CASSPTGMGETEAFF.

J is TRBJ2-7 and V is TRBV9; 11 positions match TRBD2. The CDR3 totals 16 residues. The J segment lost 1 base and the V segment lost 0 bases, leaving 3 bases of the junction unmatched. In germline, CDR1 is SGDLS, CDR2 YYNGEE. The CDR3 DNA is TGTGCCAGCAGCGTAGGTCCTAGCGGGGGGTCCTACGAGCAGTACTTC. As protein: CASSVGPSGGSYEQYF. Looking up the rest from reference TRBV9 and TRBJ2-7 gives the full variable domain: DSGVTQTPKHLITATGQRVTLRCSPRSGDLSVYWYQQSLDQGLQFLIQYYNGEERAKGNILERFSAQQFPDLHSELNLSSLELGDSALYFCASSVGPSGGSYEQYFGPGTRLTVT.

CDR3 residues: CASSPQAPDSRNQPQHF. CDR3 nucleotide sequence: TGTGCCAGCTCACCACAGGCCCCGGACAGCCGCAATCAGCCCCAGCATTTT. The gene calls are TRBV18 and TRBJ1-5; the D gene is possibly TRBD1 (6 bases). V gave up 1 base and J gave up 2 bases, with 15 bases separating them. CDR1 and CDR2 from the germline V gene are KGHSH and LQKENI. The CDR3 extends over 17 amino acids.

The chain employs TRBV19 and TRBJ2-1, with a possible D match to TRBD1 (6 bases). The germline V and J ends were trimmed by 0 bases and 7 bases, with 13 bases remaining between them. The CDR3 is 15 amino acids. Germline values: CDR1 LNHDA, CDR2 SQIVND (reference sequence). The CDR3: CASSIDEGVWNEQFF. The CDR3 region has the DNA TGTGCCAGTAGTATAGATGAGGGGGTTTGGAATGAGCAGTTCTTC.

This chain links TRBV28 with TRBJ2-5, with 9 positions matching TRBD1. The length of the CDR3 is 14 residues. Losses at the gene ends were 5 bases for V and 5 bases for J; bases not matched to a gene: 6. CDR1 is MDHEN and CDR2 is SYDVKM in the germline V gene. The CDR3 region has the DNA TGTGCCAGCAGTAGACAGGGGGGTAGGGAGACCCAGTACTTC. It translates to CASSRQGGRETQYF. The full variable domain, completed using reference TRBV28 and TRBJ2-5, is DVKVTQSSRYLVKRTGEKVFLECVQDMDHENMFWYRQDPGLGLRLIYFSYDVKMKEKGDIPEGYSVSREKKERFSLILESASTNQTSMYLCASSRQGGRETQYFGPGTRLLVL.

The genes are TRBV7-8 and TRBJ2-5, with D perhaps matching TRBD2 (5 bases). The germline V gene encodes CDR1 SGHVS and CDR2 FQNEAQ. V lost 5 bases and J lost 5, with 18 bases in between. The CDR3 is made up of 15 amino acids. CDR3 loop: CASSHLPEQRETQYF. The CDR3 DNA sequence: TGTGCCAGCAGCCACCTCCCGGAGCAGCGGGAGACCCAGTACTTC. Full variable domain (remainder filled in from reference TRBV7-8 and TRBJ2-5): GAGVSQSPRYKVAKRGQDVALRCDPISGHVSLFWYQQALGQGPEFLTYFQNEAQLDKSGLPSDRFFAERPEGSVSTLKIQRTQQEDSAVYLCASSHLPEQRETQYFGPGTRLLVL.

V and J are TRBV7-2 and TRBJ1-1; D is perhaps TRBD1 (5 bases). The germline gives CDR1 SGHTA, CDR2 FQGNSA. The CDR3 has 15 amino acids. The germline V and J ends were trimmed by 2 bases and 3 bases, with 13 bases remaining between them. CDR3 residues: CASSLRGALDTEAFF. For the CDR3, the DNA is TGTGCCAGCAGCTTAAGAGGGGCCCTGGACACTGAAGCTTTCTTT.

The chain recombines TRBV6-1 with TRBJ1-4; D possibly corresponds to TRBD1 (5 bases). This CDR3 comprises 17 residues. V was clipped by 0 bases and J by 5 bases, with 16 bases between them. The germline V gene has CDR1 MNHNS and CDR2 SASEGT. The CDR3 protein is CASSEALQGARNEKLFF. The CDR3 DNA follows: TGTGCCAGCAGTGAAGCGCTTCAGGGAGCTCGGAATGAAAAACTGTTTTTT.

There are a few counts of this clone. This rearrangement joins TRBV6-6 to TRBJ1-2, with 7 bases aligning to TRBD1. CDR1 MNHNY and CDR2 SVGAGI come from the germline V gene (reference sequence). After removal of 5 bases from V and 1 base from J, the junction contained 1 base not matched to a gene. The CDR3 runs to 13 residues. This CDR3 is CASSDRVNYGYTF. As DNA, the CDR3 is TGTGCCAGCAGTGACAGGGTTAACTATGGCTACACCTTC.

The CDR3 protein is CASSPTQATSNTGELFF. The CDR3, as DNA: TGTGCCAGCTCGCCGACCCAGGCAACTTCGAACACCGGGGAGCTGTTTTTT. J is TRBJ2-2 and V is TRBV18; D unresolved. Germline CDR1 is KGHSH and CDR2 is LQKENI. V dropped 6 bases and J dropped 0 bases, with 17 bases sitting between them. The CDR3 totals 17 residues.

The chain recombines TRBV7-2 with TRBJ1-1; D remains unclear. The germline V gene encodes CDR1 SGHTA and CDR2 FQGNSA. The V end lost 5 bases, the J end lost 1 base, and 11 bases lay between the germline ends. This CDR3 spans 14 amino acids. CDR3 amino acids: CASSTLTANTEAFF. The CDR3 bases are TGTGCCAGCAGCACTCTTACGGCGAACACTGAAGCTTTCTTT.

The V gene is TRBV7-2, the J gene TRBJ2-7; the match to TRBD1 covers 10 bases. Germline V gene data show CDR1 as SGHTA and CDR2 as FQGNSA. V shed 5 bases, J shed 4 bases, and the junction held 8 bases outside the gene matches. The CDR3 totals 15 residues. CDR3 residues: CASSARQGATYEQYF. In nucleotides, the CDR3 is TGTGCCAGCAGCGCAAGACAGGGGGCTACGTACGAGCAGTACTTC.

The gene calls are TRBV5-1 and TRBJ2-1; the match to TRBD2 covers 10 bases. Per the germline V gene, CDR1 is SGHRS and CDR2 is YFSETQ. V lost 4 bases to trimming and J lost 4 bases; unmatched junction nucleotides: 5. The CDR3 length is 15 residues. As DNA, the CDR3 is TGCGCCAGCAGCCTTAATAGCGGGGGGTACAATGAGCAGTTCTTC. Translation gives CASSLNSGGYNEQFF.

This chain links TRBV7-2 with TRBJ2-7; 12 bases match TRBD2. The CDR3 totals 15 residues. Germline V CDR1 and CDR2: SGHTA, FQGNSA. J lost 2 bases, V lost 4 bases, and 3 bases had no gene match. CDR3 DNA sequence: TGTGCCAGCAGCTCCGGACTAGCGGGGCCCTACGAGCAGTACTTC. This translates into CASSSGLAGPYEQYF. The variable domain in full, with the rest retrieved from reference TRBV7-2 and TRBJ2-7, is GAGVSQSPSNKVTEKGKDVELRCDPISGHTALYWYRQSLGQGLEFLIYFQGNSAPDKSGLPSDRFSAERTGGSVSTLTIQRTQQEDSAVYLCASSSGLAGPYEQYFGPGTRLTVT.